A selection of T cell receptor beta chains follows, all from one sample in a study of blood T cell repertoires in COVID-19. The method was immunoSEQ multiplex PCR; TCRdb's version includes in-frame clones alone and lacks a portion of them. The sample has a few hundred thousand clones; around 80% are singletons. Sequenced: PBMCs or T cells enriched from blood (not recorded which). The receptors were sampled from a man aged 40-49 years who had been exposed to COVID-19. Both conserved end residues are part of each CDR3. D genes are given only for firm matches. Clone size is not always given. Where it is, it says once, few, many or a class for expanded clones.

CASSEFATGYNEQFF,TGCGCCAGCAGTGAATTTGCTACGGGATACAATGAGCAGTTCTTC,TRBJ2-1,TRBV10-2,-,-
CASSPIGAYEQYF,TGTGCCAGCAGTCCTATCGGGGCCTACGAGCAGTACTTC,TRBJ2-7,TRBV12-3/TRBV12-4,-,-
CAWSSHSGRMRTGELFF,TGTGCCTGGAGTTCACACAGCGGGAGAATGCGGACCGGGGAGCTGTTTTTT,TRBJ2-2,TRBV30,once,TRBD2
CAGGTGTKLSPLHF,TGTGCCGGGGGTACCGGGACAAAGCTTTCACCCCTCCACTTT,TRBJ1-6,TRBV30,-,-
CASSPGGGSLYEQYF,TGTGCCAGCAGCCCCGGGGGCGGGAGCCTCTACGAGCAGTACTTC,TRBJ2-7,TRBV11-3,few,-
CSIRTGANEKLFF,TGCAGCATCAGGACAGGAGCTAATGAAAAACTGTTTTTT,TRBJ1-4,TRBV29-1,-,TRBD1
CASLQGQGVYEQYF,TGTGCCTCACTACAGGGACAGGGTGTCTACGAGCAGTACTTC,TRBJ2-7,TRBV30,-,TRBD1
CASSVPGTGVGYTF,TGTGCCAGCAGCGTCCCCGGGACAGGGGTTGGCTACACCTTC,TRBJ1-2,TRBV9,once,TRBD1
CASSSQGTGNTIYF,TGTGCCAGCAGTTCGCAGGGTACTGGAAACACCATATATTTT,TRBJ1-3,TRBV6-5,once,-
CASSSSGEDYGYTF,TGTGCCAGCAGCTCGAGTGGGGAGGACTATGGCTACACCTTC,TRBJ1-2,TRBV11-2,-,-
CASSGHEGLSSYNEQFF,TGTGCCAGCAGCGGGCACGAGGGACTTAGCTCCTACAATGAGCAGTTCTTC,TRBJ2-1,TRBV7-3,-,-
CSVRLPLLRRGFF,TGCAGCGTTCGACTTCCCTTGCTTCGGAGGGGTTTCTTC,TRBJ2-1,TRBV29-1,-,-
CASDYKTGRNTEAFF,TGCGCCAGCGACTATAAGACAGGGCGGAACACTGAAGCTTTCTTT,TRBJ1-1,TRBV10-2,-,TRBD1
CASSRRPGFGWDQPQHF,TGTGCCAGCAGCCGCCGTCCGGGATTTGGTTGGGATCAGCCCCAGCATTTT,TRBJ1-5,TRBV3-1/TRBV3-2,-,-
CASSLDWDRAYNSPLHF,TGCGCCAGCAGCTTGGATTGGGACAGGGCTTATAATTCACCCCTCCACTTT,TRBJ1-6,TRBV5-1,-,TRBD1
CASSMRTENTEAFF,TGTGCCAGTAGTATGAGGACAGAGAACACTGAAGCTTTCTTT,TRBJ1-1,TRBV19,-,-
CASSFPPRSQHF,TGCGCCAGCAGCTTCCCCCCCAGGTCCCAGCATTTT,TRBJ1-5,TRBV5-1,-,-
CAMGGGNIDTQYF,TGTGCCATGGGAGGGGGGAACATAGATACGCAGTATTTT,TRBJ2-3,TRBV19,few,-
CASSRGQSPYEQYF,TGTGCCAGCAGCCGAGGACAGAGCCCCTACGAGCAGTACTTC,TRBJ2-7,TRBV5-5,-,-
CASSPTPGQAVYEQYF,TGCGCCAGCAGCCCCACCCCGGGACAGGCAGTTTACGAGCAGTACTTC,TRBJ2-7,TRBV4-1,-,TRBD1
CAWGTATSGNTIYF,TGTGCCTGGGGGACAGCCACCTCTGGAAACACCATATATTTT,TRBJ1-3,TRBV30,few,TRBD1
CASSVAQTSGEETQYF,TGTGCCAGCAGCGTAGCTCAGACTAGCGGGGAAGAGACCCAGTACTTC,TRBJ2-5,TRBV9,-,TRBD2
CSASLTGGGLETQYF,TGCAGTGCTAGTCTGACTGGGGGCGGGTTGGAGACCCAGTACTTC,TRBJ2-5,TRBV20-1,many,-
CASSPTLNYGYTF,TGTGCCAGCTCACCAACCCTAAACTATGGCTACACCTTC,TRBJ1-2,TRBV18,-,-
CASSLVRGGGTYNEQFF,TGTGCCAGCAGCTTAGTGCGAGGAGGAGGAACGTACAATGAGCAGTTCTTC,TRBJ2-1,TRBV7-2,few,-
CASSLQGFNEKLFF,TGCGCCAGCAGCTTACAGGGTTTTAATGAAAAACTGTTTTTT,TRBJ1-4,TRBV5-1,-,-
CASSYHGLAGVYEQYF,TGTGCCAGCAGTTACCATGGACTAGCGGGAGTCTACGAGCAGTACTTC,TRBJ2-7,TRBV6-7,-,TRBD2
CASSYSSETRWTEQFF,TGTGCCAGCAGTTACTCGTCCGAGACTAGGTGGACTGAGCAGTTCTTC,TRBJ2-1,TRBV6-5,-,-
CASSLPGRADTQYF,TGCGCCAGCAGCCTTCCGGGTCGGGCAGATACGCAGTATTTT,TRBJ2-3,TRBV5-1,-,-
CASSIGGTQGQETQYF,TGTGCCAGTAGTATCGGGGGGACCCAGGGTCAAGAGACCCAGTACTTC,TRBJ2-5,TRBV19,-,TRBD2
CASSGHPTYEQYF,TGTGCCAGCAGTGGGCATCCAACCTACGAGCAGTACTTC,TRBJ2-7,TRBV25-1,-,-
CASSNGGYYGYTF,TGCGCCAGCAGTAACGGCGGATACTATGGCTACACCTTC,TRBJ1-2,TRBV10-1,-,-
CASSFLYEQFF,TGCGCCAGCAGCTTTCTCTATGAGCAGTTCTTC,TRBJ2-1,TRBV5-1,-,-
CASSLEGTEQFF,TGCGCCAGCAGCTTGGAGGGGACAGAGCAGTTCTTC,TRBJ2-1,TRBV5-1,-,-
CASGGGGEKLFF,TGTGCCAGCGGAGGTGGAGGTGAAAAACTGTTTTTT,TRBJ1-4,TRBV3-1/TRBV3-2,once,-
CASSYTSAGSFFEQYF,TGTGCCAGCAGTTACACGTCGGCAGGGTCTTTTTTCGAGCAGTACTTC,TRBJ2-7,TRBV6-5,-,-
CASSQGTNLGTDTQYF,TGTGCCAGCAGCCAGGGCACTAATTTAGGCACAGATACGCAGTATTTT,TRBJ2-3,TRBV28,many,-
CASSPLGGILYEQYF,TGTGCCAGCTCCCCACTCGGGGGAATCCTCTACGAGCAGTACTTC,TRBJ2-7,TRBV19,-,-
CASSMTGSSGNTIYF,TGTGCCAGCAGTATGACAGGATCCTCTGGAAACACCATATATTTT,TRBJ1-3,TRBV7-3,-,-
CASSHGTSGIVEQFF,TGTGCCAGCAGCCATGGGACTAGCGGGATTGTGGAGCAGTTCTTC,TRBJ2-1,TRBV4-2,-,TRBD2
CASSIRTESNQPQHF,TGCGCCAGCAGCATACGGACAGAGAGCAATCAGCCCCAGCATTTT,TRBJ1-5,TRBV5-1,-,-